These 2 T cell receptor beta chains originate from one sample sequenced in a study of blood T cell repertoires in COVID-19. Clones were sequenced by immunoSEQ multiplex PCR, and TCRdb holds only the in-frame ones, with some missing. Found here are 25,000 or so clones, 80% to 90% of them singletons; the top ten hold roughly 8%. What was sequenced was peripheral blood. These receptors came from a woman aged 45-60 years with active COVID-19.

The chain couples TRBV7-9 to TRBJ2-5, with TRBD2 matching 8 bases. From germline, CDR1 is SEHNR and CDR2 FQNEAQ (reference sequence). V gave up 3 bases and J gave up 4 bases; unmatched junction bases: 1. This CDR3 spans 13 amino acids. CDR3 sequence: CASSLAGGETQYF. CDR3 bases: TGTGCCAGCAGCTTGGCGGGAGGAGAGACCCAGTACTTC. Full variable domain (rest looked up from reference TRBV7-9 and TRBJ2-5): DTGVSQNPRHKITKRGQNVTFRCDPISEHNRLYWYRQTLGQGPEFLTYFQNEAQLEKSRLLSDRFSAERPKGSFSTLEIQRTEQGDSAMYLCASSLAGGETQYFGPGTRLLVL.

The V and J genes are TRBV10-3 and TRBJ2-2; D possibly corresponds to TRBD1 (8 bases). V gave up 8 bases and J gave up 5 bases, with 18 bases separating them. CDR3 length: 15 amino acids. Germline CDR1 ENHRY, CDR2 SYGVKD. CDR3 in amino acids: CAIGDDRGGTGELFF. In DNA, the CDR3 is TGTGCCATCGGCGACGACAGGGGAGGGACCGGGGAGCTGTTTTTT.